This TCR beta chain originates from a study of OX40 agonist ivuxolimab in advanced cancers. Whole-study context: Six ivuxolimab dose levels, 0.01 to 10 mg/kg, were given intravenously every 2 weeks.

Study-level results: Expansion of clones was among the lowest in partial responders at 0.1-3.0 mg/kg.

The CDR3 extends over 16 amino acids. Looked up from germline, CDR1 is LNHDA and CDR2 is SQIVND (reference sequence). The germline V and J ends were trimmed by 5 bases and 0 bases, with 15 bases remaining between them. Comments on this clone: Its antigen is undetermined.

Some clones are missing from TCRdb's copy, which holds only in-frame ones; the method was immunoSEQ multiplex PCR. The sample has roughly 50,000 clones; about 90% are singletons. This receptor was obtained from an adult with an advanced solid tumor such as melanoma, head and neck, liver or kidney cancer. This rearrangement joins TRBV19 to TRBJ2-3; perhaps TRBD2 as D (6 bases). The sample was CD4+ or CD8+ T cells sorted from blood, taken in a trial of the OX40 agonist ivuxolimab. The CDR3 reads CASSLLEGRSTDTQYF. In nucleotides, the CDR3 is TGTGCCAGTAGTCTGCTGGAGGGCAGGAGCACAGATACGCAGTATTTT. Supplemented by reference TRBV19 and TRBJ2-3, the full variable domain reads DGGITQSPKYLFRKEGQNVTLSCEQNLNHDAMYWYRQDPGQGLRLIYYSQIVNDFQKGDIAEGYSVSREKKESFPLTVTSAQKNPTAFYLCASSLLEGRSTDTQYFGPGTRLTVL.